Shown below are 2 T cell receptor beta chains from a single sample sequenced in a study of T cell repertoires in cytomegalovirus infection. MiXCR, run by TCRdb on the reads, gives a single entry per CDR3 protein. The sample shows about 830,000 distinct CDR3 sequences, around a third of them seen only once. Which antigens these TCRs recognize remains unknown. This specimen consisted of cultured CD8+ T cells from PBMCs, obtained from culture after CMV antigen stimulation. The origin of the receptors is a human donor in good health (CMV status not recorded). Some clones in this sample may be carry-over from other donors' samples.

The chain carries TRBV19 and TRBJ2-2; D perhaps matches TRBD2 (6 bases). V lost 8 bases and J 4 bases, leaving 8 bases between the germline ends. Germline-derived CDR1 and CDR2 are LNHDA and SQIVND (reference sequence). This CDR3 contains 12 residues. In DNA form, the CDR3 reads TGTGCCAGTCAGACTAGCACCGGGGAGCTGTTTTTT. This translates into CASQTSTGELFF.

The DNA of the CDR3 is TGTGCCAGCAGCCAAGATCGACTAGCGGGGTCGACAGATACGCAGTATTTT. As protein: CASSQDRLAGSTDTQYF. The chain carries TRBV4-2 and TRBJ2-3, with 11 bases lining up with TRBD2. Trimming at V came to 0 bases and at J to 3 bases, leaving 5 bases not matched to a gene. Germline-derived CDR1 and CDR2 are LGHNA and YNFKEQ. This CDR3 contains 17 residues.